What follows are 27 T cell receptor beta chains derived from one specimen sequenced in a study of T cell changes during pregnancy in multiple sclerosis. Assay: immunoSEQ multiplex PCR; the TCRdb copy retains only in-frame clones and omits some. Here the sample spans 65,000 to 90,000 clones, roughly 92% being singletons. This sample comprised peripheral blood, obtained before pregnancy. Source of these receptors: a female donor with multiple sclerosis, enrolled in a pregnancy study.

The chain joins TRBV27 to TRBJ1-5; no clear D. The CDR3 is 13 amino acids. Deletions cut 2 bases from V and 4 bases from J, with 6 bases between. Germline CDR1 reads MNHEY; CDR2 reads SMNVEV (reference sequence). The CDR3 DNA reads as TGTGCCAGCAGTTTACGAGGTAATCAGCCCCAGCATTTT. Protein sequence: CASSLRGNQPQHF.

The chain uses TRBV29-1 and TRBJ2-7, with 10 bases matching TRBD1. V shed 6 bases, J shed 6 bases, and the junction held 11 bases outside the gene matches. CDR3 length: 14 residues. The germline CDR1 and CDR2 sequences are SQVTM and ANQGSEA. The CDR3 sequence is CSVDPGTGVSEQYF. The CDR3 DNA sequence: TGCAGCGTAGACCCCGGGACAGGGGTATCCGAGCAGTACTTC.

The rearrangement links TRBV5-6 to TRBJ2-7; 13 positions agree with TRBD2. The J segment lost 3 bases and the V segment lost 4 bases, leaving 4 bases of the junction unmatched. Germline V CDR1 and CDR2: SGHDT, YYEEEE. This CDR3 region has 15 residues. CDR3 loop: CASSRTSGSLYEQYF. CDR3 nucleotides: TGTGCCAGCAGCCGGACTAGCGGGAGTCTCTACGAGCAGTACTTC.

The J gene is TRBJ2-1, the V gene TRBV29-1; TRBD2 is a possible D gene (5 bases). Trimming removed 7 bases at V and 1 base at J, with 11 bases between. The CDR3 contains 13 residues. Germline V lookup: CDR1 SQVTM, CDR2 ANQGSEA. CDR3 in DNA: TGCAGCGCCGGCGGCGGGTCCTACAATGAGCAGTTCTTC. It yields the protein CSAGGGSYNEQFF.

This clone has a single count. In DNA, the CDR3 is TGCGCCAGCAGCTCGAGACTAGCGGGAGCCTACGAGCAGTACTTC. Translation gives CASSSRLAGAYEQYF. V gene TRBV5-1 combines with J gene TRBJ2-7; 12 nucleotides align to TRBD2. This CDR3 has 15 amino acids. V lost 3 bases and J lost 2; bases outside the gene matches: 3. In germline, CDR1 is SGHRS, CDR2 YFSETQ.

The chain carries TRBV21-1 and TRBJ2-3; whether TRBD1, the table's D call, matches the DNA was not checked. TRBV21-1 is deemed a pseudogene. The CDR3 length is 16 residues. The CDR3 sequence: CASSKEGQGILDTQYF. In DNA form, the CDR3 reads TGTGCCAGCAGCAAGGAGGGACAGGGGATTTTAGATACGCAGTATTTT.

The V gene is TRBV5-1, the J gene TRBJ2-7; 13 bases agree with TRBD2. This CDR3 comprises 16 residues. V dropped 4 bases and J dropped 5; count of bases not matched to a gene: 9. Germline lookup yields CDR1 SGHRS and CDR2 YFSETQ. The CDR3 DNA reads TGCGCCAGCAGCCCTACGGGACTAGCGGGATTCAACGAGCAGTACTTC. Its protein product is CASSPTGLAGFNEQYF.

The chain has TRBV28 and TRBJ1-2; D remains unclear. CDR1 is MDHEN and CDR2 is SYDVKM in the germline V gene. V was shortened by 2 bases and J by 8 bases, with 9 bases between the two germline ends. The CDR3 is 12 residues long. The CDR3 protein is CASSLKRMGYTF. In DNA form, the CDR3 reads TGTGCCAGCAGTTTAAAGCGTATGGGCTACACCTTC.

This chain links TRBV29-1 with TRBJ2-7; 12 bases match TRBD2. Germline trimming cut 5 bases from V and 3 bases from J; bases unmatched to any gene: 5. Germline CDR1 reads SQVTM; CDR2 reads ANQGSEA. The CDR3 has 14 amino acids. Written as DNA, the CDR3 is TGCAGCGTTTTACGGACTAGCGGGAACTACGAGCAGTACTTC. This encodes CSVLRTSGNYEQYF.

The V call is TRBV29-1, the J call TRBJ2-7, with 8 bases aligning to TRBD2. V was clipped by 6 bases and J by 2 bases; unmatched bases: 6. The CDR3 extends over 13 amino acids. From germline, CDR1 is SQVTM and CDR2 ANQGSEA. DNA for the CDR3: TGCAGCGTCTCCGGGGGGGATGCCTACGAGCAGTACTTC. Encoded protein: CSVSGGDAYEQYF.

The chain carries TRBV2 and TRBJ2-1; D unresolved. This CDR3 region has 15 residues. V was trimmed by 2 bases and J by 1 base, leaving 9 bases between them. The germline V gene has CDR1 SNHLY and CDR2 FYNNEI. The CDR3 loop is CASSEQANSYNEQFF. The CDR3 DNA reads TGTGCCAGCAGTGAACAGGCTAATTCCTACAATGAGCAGTTCTTC.

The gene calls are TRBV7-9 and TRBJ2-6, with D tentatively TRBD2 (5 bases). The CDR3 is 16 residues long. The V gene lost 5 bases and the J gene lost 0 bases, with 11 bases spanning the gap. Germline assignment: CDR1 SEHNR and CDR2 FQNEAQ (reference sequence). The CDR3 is CASSQDGSSGANVLTF. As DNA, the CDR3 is TGTGCCAGCAGCCAAGATGGGAGCTCTGGGGCCAACGTCCTGACTTTC.

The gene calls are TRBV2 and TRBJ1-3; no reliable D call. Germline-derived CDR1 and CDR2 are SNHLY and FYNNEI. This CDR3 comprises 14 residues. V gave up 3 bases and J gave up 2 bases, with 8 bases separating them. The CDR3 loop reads CASSEARTGNTIYF. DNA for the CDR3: TGTGCCAGCAGTGAGGCCAGGACTGGAAACACCATATATTTT.

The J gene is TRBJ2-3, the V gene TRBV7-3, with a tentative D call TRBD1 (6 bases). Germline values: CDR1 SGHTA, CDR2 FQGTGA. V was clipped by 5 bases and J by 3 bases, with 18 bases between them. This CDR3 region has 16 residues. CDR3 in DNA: TGTGCCAGCAGCCTCGACAGGTTAAGCACGACAGATACGCAGTATTTT. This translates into CASSLDRLSTTDTQYF. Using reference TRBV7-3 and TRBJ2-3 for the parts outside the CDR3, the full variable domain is GAGVSQTPSNKVTEKGKYVELRCDPISGHTALYWYRQSLGQGPEFLIYFQGTGAADDSGLPNDRFFAVRPEGSVSTLKIQRTERGDSAVYLCASSLDRLSTTDTQYFGPGTRLTVL.

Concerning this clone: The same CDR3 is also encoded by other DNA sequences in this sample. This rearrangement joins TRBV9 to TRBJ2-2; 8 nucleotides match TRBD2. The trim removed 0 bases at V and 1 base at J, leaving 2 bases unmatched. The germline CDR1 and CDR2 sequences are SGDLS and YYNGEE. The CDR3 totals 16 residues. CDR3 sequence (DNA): TGTGCCAGCAGCGTAGGGCTAGCGGGGAACACCGGGGAGCTGTTTTTT. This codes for CASSVGLAGNTGELFF.

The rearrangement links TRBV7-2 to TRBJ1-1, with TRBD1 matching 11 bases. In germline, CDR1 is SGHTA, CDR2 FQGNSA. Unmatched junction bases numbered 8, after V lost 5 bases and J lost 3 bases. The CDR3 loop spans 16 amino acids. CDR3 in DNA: TGTGCCAGCAGCCGTGTCCCGGGACAGGGGGACACTGAAGCTTTCTTT. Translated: CASSRVPGQGDTEAFF.

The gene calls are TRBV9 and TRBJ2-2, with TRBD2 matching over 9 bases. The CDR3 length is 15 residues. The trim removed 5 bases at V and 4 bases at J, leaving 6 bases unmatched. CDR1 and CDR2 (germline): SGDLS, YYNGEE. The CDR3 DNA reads TGTGCCAGCAGTGTTATAGCGGGAGTCACCGGGGAGCTGTTTTTT. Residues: CASSVIAGVTGELFF.

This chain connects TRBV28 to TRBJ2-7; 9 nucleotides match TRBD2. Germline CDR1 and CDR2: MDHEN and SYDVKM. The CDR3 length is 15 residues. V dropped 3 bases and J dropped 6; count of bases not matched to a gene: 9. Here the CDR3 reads CASSFLGGRGGEQYF. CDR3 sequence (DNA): TGTGCCAGCAGTTTTCTAGGCGGGAGGGGGGGCGAGCAGTACTTC.

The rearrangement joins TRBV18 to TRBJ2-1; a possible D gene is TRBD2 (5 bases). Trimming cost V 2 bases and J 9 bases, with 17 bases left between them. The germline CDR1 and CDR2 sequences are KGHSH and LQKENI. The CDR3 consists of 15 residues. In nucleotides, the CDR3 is TGTGCCAGCTCACCAACCCTTGGACTTTCCAGTGAGCAGTTCTTC. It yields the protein CASSPTLGLSSEQFF.

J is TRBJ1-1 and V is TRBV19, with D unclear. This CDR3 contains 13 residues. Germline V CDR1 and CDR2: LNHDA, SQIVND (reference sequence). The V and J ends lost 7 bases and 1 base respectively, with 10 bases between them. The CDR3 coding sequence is TGTGCCAGTAATGTTCTAGCGAACACTGAAGCTTTCTTT. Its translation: CASNVLANTEAFF.

DNA for the CDR3: TGTGCCAGCAGTGGCCGGGGGAGCGGGGGGGGCAATGAGCAGTTCTTC. It encodes CASSGRGSGGGNEQFF. The rearrangement joins TRBV6-1 to TRBJ2-1, with 10 bases identical to TRBD2. Germline loops: CDR1 MNHNS, CDR2 SASEGT. V lost 4 bases and J lost 6; bases outside the gene matches: 9. This CDR3 comprises 16 residues.

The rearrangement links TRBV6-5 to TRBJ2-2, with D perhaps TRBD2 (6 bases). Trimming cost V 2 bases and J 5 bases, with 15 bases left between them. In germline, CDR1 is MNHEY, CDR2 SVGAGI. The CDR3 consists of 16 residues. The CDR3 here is CASSYETGVRTGELFF. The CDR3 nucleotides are TGTGCCAGCAGTTACGAGACGGGAGTCAGGACCGGGGAGCTGTTTTTT.

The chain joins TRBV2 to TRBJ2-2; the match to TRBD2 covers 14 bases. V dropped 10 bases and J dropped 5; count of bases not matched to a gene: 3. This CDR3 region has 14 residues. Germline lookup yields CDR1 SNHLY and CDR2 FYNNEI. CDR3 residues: CATGTSGRTGELFF. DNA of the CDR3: TGTGCCACAGGGACTAGCGGGAGAACCGGGGAGCTGTTTTTT.

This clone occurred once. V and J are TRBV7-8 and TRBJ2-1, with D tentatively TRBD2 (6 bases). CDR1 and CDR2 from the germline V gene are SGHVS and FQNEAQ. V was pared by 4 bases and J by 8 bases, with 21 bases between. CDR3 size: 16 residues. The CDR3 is CASSWDFFHLYDEQFF. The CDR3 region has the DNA TGTGCCAGCAGCTGGGACTTCTTCCATCTCTATGATGAGCAGTTCTTC.

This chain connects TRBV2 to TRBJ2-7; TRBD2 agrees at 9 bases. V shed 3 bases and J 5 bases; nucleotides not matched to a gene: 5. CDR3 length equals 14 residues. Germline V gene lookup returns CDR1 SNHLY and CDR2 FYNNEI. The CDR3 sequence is CASSDVREGHEQYF. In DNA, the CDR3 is TGTGCCAGCAGTGACGTGCGGGAGGGCCACGAGCAGTACTTC.

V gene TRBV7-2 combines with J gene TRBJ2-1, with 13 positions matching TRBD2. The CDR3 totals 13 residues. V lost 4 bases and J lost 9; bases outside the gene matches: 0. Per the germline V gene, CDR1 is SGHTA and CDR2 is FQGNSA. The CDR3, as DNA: TGTGCCAGCAGCTGGACTAGCGGGGGTGAGCAGTTCTTC. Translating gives CASSWTSGGEQFF.

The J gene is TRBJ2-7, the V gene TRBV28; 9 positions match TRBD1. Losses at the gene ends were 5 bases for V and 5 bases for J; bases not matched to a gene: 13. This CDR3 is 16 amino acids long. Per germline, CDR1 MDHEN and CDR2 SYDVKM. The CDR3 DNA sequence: TGTGCCAGCAGTGAAACCGGGACAGGGCGATCGCACGAGCAGTACTTC. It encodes CASSETGTGRSHEQYF.